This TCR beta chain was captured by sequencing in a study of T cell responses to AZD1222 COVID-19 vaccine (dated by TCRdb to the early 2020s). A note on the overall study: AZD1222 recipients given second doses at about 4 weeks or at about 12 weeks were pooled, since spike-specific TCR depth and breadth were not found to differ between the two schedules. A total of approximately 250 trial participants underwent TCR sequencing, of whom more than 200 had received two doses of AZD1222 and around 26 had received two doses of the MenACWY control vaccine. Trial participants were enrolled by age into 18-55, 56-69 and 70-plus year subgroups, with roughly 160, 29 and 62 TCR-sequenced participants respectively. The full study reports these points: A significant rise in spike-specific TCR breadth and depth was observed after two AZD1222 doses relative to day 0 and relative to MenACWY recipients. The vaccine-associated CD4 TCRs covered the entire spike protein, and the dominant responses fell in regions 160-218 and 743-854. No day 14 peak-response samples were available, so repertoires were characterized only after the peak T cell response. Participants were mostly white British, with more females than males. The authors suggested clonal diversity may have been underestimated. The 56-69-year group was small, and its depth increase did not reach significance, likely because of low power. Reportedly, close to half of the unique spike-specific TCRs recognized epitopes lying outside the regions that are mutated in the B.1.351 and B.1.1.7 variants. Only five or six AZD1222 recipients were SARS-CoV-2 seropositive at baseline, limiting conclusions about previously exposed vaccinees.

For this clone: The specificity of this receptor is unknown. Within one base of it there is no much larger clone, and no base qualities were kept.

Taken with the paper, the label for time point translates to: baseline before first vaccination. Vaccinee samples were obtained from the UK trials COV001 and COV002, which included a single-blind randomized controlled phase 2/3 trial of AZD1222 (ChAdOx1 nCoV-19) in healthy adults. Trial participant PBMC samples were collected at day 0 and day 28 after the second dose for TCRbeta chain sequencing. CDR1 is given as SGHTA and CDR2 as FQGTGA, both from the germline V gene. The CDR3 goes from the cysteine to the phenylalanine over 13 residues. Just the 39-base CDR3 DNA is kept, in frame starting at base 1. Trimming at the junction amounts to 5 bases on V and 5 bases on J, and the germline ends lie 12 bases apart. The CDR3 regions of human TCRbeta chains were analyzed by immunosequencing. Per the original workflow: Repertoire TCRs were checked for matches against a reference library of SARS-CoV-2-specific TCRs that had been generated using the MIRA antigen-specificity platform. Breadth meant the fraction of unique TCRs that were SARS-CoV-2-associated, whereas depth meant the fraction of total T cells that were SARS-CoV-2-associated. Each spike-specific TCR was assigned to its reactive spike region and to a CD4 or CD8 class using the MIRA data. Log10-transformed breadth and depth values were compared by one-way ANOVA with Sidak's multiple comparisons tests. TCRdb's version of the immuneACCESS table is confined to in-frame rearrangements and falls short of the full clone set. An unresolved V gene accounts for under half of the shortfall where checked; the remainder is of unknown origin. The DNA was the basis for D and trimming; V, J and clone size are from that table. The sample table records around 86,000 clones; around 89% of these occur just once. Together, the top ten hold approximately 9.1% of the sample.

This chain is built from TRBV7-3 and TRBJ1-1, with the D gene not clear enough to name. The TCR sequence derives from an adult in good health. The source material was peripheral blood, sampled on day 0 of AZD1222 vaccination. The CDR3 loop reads CASSPSTGTEAFF. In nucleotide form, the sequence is TGTGCCAGCAGCCCCTCTACCGGAACTGAAGCTTTCTTT.